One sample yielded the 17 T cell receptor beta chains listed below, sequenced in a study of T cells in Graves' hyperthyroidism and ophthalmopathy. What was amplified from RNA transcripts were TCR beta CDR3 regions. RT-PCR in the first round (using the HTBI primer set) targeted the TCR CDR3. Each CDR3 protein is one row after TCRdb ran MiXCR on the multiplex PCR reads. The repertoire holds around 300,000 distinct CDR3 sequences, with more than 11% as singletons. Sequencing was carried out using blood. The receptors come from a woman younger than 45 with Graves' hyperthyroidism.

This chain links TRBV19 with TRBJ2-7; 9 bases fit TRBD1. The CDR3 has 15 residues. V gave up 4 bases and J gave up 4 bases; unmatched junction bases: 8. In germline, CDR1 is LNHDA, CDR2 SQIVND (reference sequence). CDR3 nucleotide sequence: TGTGCCAGTAGTACGTACAGGGGGCGCCTTTACGAGCAGTACTTC. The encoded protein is CASSTYRGRLYEQYF.

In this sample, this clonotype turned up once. DNA of the CDR3: TGCGCCAGCAGCCAAGGTTCGGCAGAGACTACCTCCGGCGCGAACACCGGGGAGCTGTTTTTT. Translated, it gives CASSQGSAETTSGANTGELFF. This sequence joins TRBV4-1 and TRBJ2-2; perhaps TRBD2 as D (5 bases). The ends were cut back, 1 base at V and 0 bases at J, with 24 bases in the middle. The CDR3 length is 21 residues. Germline V gene lookup returns CDR1 MGHRA and CDR2 YSYEKL.

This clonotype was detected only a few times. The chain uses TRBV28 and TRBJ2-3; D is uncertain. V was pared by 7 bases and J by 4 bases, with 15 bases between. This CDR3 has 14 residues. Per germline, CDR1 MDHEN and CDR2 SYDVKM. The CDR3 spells CASTVGVRSDTQYF. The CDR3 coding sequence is TGTGCCAGCACAGTGGGTGTTAGATCAGATACGCAGTATTTT.

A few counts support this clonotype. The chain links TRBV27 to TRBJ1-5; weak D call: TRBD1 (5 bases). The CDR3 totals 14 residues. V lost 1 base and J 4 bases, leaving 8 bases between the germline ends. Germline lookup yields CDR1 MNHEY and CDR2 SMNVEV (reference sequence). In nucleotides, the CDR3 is TGTGCCAGCAGTTTATACGGGGGAAATCAGCCCCAGCATTTT. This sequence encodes CASSLYGGNQPQHF.

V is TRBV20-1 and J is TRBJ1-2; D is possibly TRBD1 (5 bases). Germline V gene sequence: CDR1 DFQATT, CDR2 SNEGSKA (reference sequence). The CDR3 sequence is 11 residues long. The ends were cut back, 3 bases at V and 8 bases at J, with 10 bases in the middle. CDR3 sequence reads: CSARGVGGYTF. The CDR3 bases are TGCAGTGCTAGGGGGGTAGGCGGCTACACCTTC.

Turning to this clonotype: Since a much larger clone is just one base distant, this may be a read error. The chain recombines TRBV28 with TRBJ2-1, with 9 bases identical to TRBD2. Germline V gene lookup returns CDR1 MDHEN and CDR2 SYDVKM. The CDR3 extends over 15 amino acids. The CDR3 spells CVSFRTSAHYNEQFF. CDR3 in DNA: TGTGTCAGCTTTCGGACTAGCGCTCACTACAATGAGCAGTTCTTC.

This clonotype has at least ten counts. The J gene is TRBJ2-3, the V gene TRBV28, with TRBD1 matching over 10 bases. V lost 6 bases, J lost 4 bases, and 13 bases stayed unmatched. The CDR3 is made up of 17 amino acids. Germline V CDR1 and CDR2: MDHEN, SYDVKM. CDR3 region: CASSFGRWDRGSDTQYF. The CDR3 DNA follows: TGTGCCAGCAGCTTCGGGCGGTGGGACAGGGGCTCAGATACGCAGTATTTT.

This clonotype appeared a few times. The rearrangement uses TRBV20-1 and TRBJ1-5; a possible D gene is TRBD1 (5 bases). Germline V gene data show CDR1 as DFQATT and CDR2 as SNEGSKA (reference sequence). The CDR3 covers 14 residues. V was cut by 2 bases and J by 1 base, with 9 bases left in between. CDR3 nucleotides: TGCAGTGCTAGAAGGGACGGGAGCAATCAGCCCCAGCATTTT. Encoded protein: CSARRDGSNQPQHF.

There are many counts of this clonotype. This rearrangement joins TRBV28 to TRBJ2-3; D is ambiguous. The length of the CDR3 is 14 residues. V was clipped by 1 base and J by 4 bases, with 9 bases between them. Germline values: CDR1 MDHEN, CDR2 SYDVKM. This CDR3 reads CASSLSVTPDTQYF. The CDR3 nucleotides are TGTGCCAGCAGTTTATCAGTGACCCCAGATACGCAGTATTTT.

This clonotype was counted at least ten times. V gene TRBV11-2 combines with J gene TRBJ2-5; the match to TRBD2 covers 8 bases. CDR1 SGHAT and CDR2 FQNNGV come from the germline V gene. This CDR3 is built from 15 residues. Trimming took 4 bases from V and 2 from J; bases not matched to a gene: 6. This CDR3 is CASSYGTRYQETQYF. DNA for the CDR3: TGTGCCAGCAGCTACGGGACTAGATATCAAGAGACCCAGTACTTC.

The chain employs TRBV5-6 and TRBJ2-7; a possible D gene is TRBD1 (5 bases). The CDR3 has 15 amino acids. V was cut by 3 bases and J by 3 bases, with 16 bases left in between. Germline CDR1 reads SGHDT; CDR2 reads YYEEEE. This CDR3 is CASSSRQTVNYEQYF. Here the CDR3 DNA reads TGTGCCAGCAGCTCCCGCCAGACAGTAAACTACGAGCAGTACTTC.

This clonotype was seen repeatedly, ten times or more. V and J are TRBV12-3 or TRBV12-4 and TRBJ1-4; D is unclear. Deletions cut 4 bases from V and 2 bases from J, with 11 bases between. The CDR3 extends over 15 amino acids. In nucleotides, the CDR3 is TGTGCCAGCAGTTCCGGGTTCCAGACTAATGAAAAACTGTTTTTT. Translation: CASSSGFQTNEKLFF.

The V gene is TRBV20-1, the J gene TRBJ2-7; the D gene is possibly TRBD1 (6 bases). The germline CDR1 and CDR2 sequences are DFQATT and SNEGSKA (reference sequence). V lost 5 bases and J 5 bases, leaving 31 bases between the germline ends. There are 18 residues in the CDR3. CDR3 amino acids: CSAQTGGLVRDTLNEQYF. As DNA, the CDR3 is TGCAGTGCTCAAACCGGAGGACTGGTTCGGGACACCCTCAACGAGCAGTACTTC.

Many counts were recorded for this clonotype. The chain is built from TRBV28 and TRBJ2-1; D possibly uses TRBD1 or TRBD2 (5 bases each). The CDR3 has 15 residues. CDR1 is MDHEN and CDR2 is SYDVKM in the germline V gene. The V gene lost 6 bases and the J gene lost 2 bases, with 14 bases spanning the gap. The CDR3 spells CASSRRDGTYNEQFF. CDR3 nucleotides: TGTGCCAGCAGCCGCCGGGACGGAACCTACAATGAGCAGTTCTTC.

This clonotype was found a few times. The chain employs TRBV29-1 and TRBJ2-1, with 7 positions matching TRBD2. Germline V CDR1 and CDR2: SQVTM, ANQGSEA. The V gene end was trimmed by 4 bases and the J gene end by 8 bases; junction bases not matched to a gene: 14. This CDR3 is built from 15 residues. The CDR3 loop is CSVVLPGRRRDEQFF. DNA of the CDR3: TGCAGCGTTGTGCTTCCCGGGAGGCGGCGGGATGAGCAGTTCTTC.

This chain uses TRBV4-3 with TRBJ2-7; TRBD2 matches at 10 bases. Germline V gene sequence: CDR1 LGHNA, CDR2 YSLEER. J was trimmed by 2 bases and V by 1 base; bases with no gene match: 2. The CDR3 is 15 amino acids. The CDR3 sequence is CASSQGTSGPYEQYF. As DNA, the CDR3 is TGCGCCAGCAGCCAAGGGACTAGCGGTCCCTACGAGCAGTACTTC.

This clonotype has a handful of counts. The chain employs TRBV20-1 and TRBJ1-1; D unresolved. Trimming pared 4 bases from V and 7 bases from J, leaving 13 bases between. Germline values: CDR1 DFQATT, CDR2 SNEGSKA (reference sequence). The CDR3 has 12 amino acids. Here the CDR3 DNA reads TGCAGTGCTATTCCGGGCCCCTTTGAAGCTTTCTTT. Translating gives CSAIPGPFEAFF.